These 19 T cell receptor beta chains were all obtained from the same sample, sequenced in a study of T cell repertoires in cytomegalovirus infection. TCRdb called the reads again in MiXCR, with one record for every CDR3 protein. Among fewer than 700,000 distinct CDR3 sequences listed, 24% were seen once. Sequenced input: CD8+ T cells from PBMCs. The source is a human donor in good health (CMV status not recorded). Some clones in this sample may be carry-over from other donors' samples.

This clonotype was counted between two and nine times. The V gene is TRBV5-4, the J gene TRBJ1-1; D uncertain. V lost 8 bases and J 1 base, leaving 9 bases between the germline ends. The germline V gene encodes CDR1 SGHNT and CDR2 YYREEE (reference sequence). The CDR3 runs 12 residues. CDR3: CASQLGNTEAFF. Written as DNA, the CDR3 is TGTGCCAGTCAACTGGGGAACACTGAAGCTTTCTTT.

The chain uses TRBV6-5 and TRBJ2-7, with 7 bases fitting TRBD1. The V segment lost 0 bases and the J segment 2 bases; nucleotides outside the gene matches: 4. CDR1 and CDR2 from the germline V gene are MNHEY and SVGAGI. The CDR3 has 15 amino acids. The DNA of the CDR3 is TGTGCCAGCAGTTACTCATGGGACAGTGCCTACGAGCAGTACTTC. It encodes CASSYSWDSAYEQYF.

About this clonotype itself: An end of the junction differs from the germline gene, which may be a read error. V gene TRBV4-1 combines with J gene TRBJ1-2, with 12 positions matching TRBD1. This CDR3 has 15 residues. The V gene's germline CDR1 is MGHRA and CDR2 YSYEKL. The CDR3, as DNA: TGCACCAGCAGCCCTGTGGGACAGGGGGCGCGCGGCTACACCTTC. Protein: CTSSPVGQGARGYTF.

As regards this clonotype: Just one base apart from a much larger clone, this may be a read error. The chain is built from TRBV7-6 and TRBJ2-1; perhaps TRBD2 as D (6 bases). Germline V gene lookup returns CDR1 SGHVS and CDR2 FNYEAQ. Deletions cut 4 bases from V and 7 bases from J, with 20 bases between. The CDR3 is made up of 16 amino acids. CDR3 in amino acids: CASSSNTWRGENEQFF. CDR3 sequence (DNA): TGTGCCAGCAGCTCAAATACATGGAGGGGAGAAAATGAGCAGTTCTTC. Full variable domain (outside the CDR3, taken from reference TRBV7-6 and TRBJ2-1): GAGVSQSPRYKVTKRGQDVALRCDPISGHVSLYWYRQALGQGPEFLTYFNYEAQQDKSGLPNDRFSAERPEGSISTLTIQRTEQRDSAMYRCASSSNTWRGENEQFFGPGTRLTVL.

This clonotype was seen many times. The chain is built from TRBV6-5 and TRBJ1-2; 8 bases line up with TRBD1. Germline CDR1 MNHEY, CDR2 SVGAGI. This CDR3 has 14 residues. Unmatched junction bases numbered 4, after V lost 2 bases and J lost 5 bases. CDR3 residues: CASSYGTGYYGYTF. The CDR3 DNA reads TGTGCCAGCAGTTACGGGACAGGCTATTATGGCTACACCTTC.

J is TRBJ1-5 and V is TRBV7-9, with D tentatively TRBD1 (5 bases). Per germline, CDR1 SEHNR and CDR2 FQNEAQ (reference sequence). V was cut by 5 bases and J by 9 bases, with 11 bases left in between. CDR3 length: 12 residues. Written as DNA, the CDR3 is TGTGCCAGCAGCCTCGGGGCGGGGCCCCAGCATTTT. Its protein is CASSLGAGPQHF.

As concerns this clonotype: A read error is possible here, since a much larger clone lies one base away. J is TRBJ2-1 and V is TRBV7-6; D uncertain. The CDR3 loop spans 13 amino acids. Per the germline V gene, CDR1 is SGHVS and CDR2 is FNYEAQ. The CDR3, as DNA: TGTGCCAGCAGCTTAATAAATTCTAATGAGCTGTTCTTC. Translation gives CASSLINSNELFF.

About this clonotype itself: It may be a read error: a sequence one base away is much more abundant. The chain recombines TRBV7-6 with TRBJ2-2; TRBD2 might be the D (6 bases). V was clipped by 7 bases and J by 6 bases, with 24 bases between them. CDR3 length equals 17 residues. Germline assignment: CDR1 SGHVS and CDR2 FNYEAQ. CDR3 nucleotide sequence: TGTGCCAGCACCACGCGGCAGAGACTAGTGGAGTCCGGGGAGCTGTTTTTT. The encoded protein is CASTTRQRLVESGELFF.

The V call is TRBV2, the J call TRBJ2-3, with 10 bases fitting TRBD2. V shed 2 bases, J shed 6 bases, and the junction held 8 bases outside the gene matches. CDR1 SNHLY and CDR2 FYNNEI come from the germline V gene. The CDR3 runs 16 residues. CDR3 loop: CASSELLAGGLDTQYF. The CDR3 bases are TGTGCCAGCAGTGAACTTTTAGCGGGGGGCCTGGATACGCAGTATTTT.

Of note for this clonotype: At one end, the junction sequence differs from germline, possibly due to a read error. The chain combines TRBV7-9 with TRBJ2-7, with D maybe TRBD1 (6 bases). The CDR3 consists of 15 residues. Looked up from germline, CDR1 is SEHNR and CDR2 is FQNEAQ (reference sequence). The CDR3 DNA follows: TGTGCCAACAGCTTGCCGACAGGCTACTCCTACGAGCAGTACTTC. It yields the protein CANSLPTGYSYEQYF.

This clonotype was recorded many times. The chain couples TRBV28 to TRBJ2-3; 8 positions match TRBD2. V lost 9 bases and J lost 1; bases outside the gene matches: 9. The germline gives CDR1 MDHEN, CDR2 SYDVKM. The CDR3 is 15 amino acids. CDR3 residues: CASTDTSGRTDTQYF. The CDR3 DNA sequence: TGTGCCAGTACTGATACTAGCGGCCGCACAGATACGCAGTATTTT.

The genes are TRBV13 and TRBJ2-1, with D tentatively TRBD2 (5 bases). The CDR3 covers 16 residues. Trimming took off 5 bases at V and 6 bases at J, with 20 bases between the two ends. Germline V gene sequence: CDR1 PRHDT, CDR2 FYEKMQ (reference sequence). This CDR3 reads CASSGPIGEWSNEQFF. Written as DNA, the CDR3 is TGTGCCAGCAGCGGCCCTATTGGGGAGTGGAGCAATGAGCAGTTCTTC. Together with reference TRBV13 and TRBJ2-1, the CDR3 gives the full variable domain: AAGVIQSPRHLIKEKRETATLKCYPIPRHDTVYWYQQGPGQDPQFLISFYEKMQSDKGSIPDRFSAQQFSDYHSELNMSSLELGDSALYFCASSGPIGEWSNEQFFGPGTRLTVL.

At least ten counts were recorded for this clonotype. The chain recombines TRBV7-6 with TRBJ2-7, with TRBD1 identical over 10 bases. This CDR3 region has 16 residues. J lost 1 base, V lost 4 bases, and 7 bases had no gene match. CDR1 SGHVS and CDR2 FNYEAQ come from the germline V gene. The CDR3 is CASSSPGTGVSYEQYF. The DNA for the CDR3 is TGTGCCAGCAGCTCTCCCGGGACAGGGGTTTCCTACGAGCAGTACTTC.

There are many counts of this clonotype. The J gene is TRBJ2-5, the V gene TRBV7-2; 7 bases align to TRBD2. Germline V gene data show CDR1 as SGHTA and CDR2 as FQGNSA. J gave up 1 base and V 3 bases, and 5 bases lay outside the gene matches. CDR3 size: 15 residues. For the CDR3, the DNA is TGTGCCAGCAGCTTTACTAGCGCAATCCAAGAGACCCAGTACTTC. Translation: CASSFTSAIQETQYF.

V usage is TRBV6-2 or TRBV6-3 and J usage is TRBJ1-2, with TRBD1 identical over 7 bases. CDR3 length: 15 amino acids. J gave up 6 bases and V 2 bases, and 9 bases lay outside the gene matches. Germline V gene lookup returns CDR1 MNHEY and CDR2 SVGEGT. CDR3 in amino acids: CASSYLGGPRNGYTF. DNA for the CDR3: TGTGCCAGCAGTTACCTAGGGGGCCCGAGGAATGGCTACACCTTC.

This clonotype was found many times. The chain uses TRBV7-8 and TRBJ2-5, with TRBD1 matching 8 bases. CDR3 length: 17 residues. J gave up 5 bases and V 1 base, and 12 bases lay outside the gene matches. CDR1 and CDR2 from the germline V gene are SGHVS and FQNEAQ. The CDR3 sequence: CASSLVPTTGEMETQYF. DNA of the CDR3: TGTGCCAGCAGCTTAGTCCCCACGACAGGGGAGATGGAGACCCAGTACTTC.

The chain recombines TRBV6-1 with TRBJ1-1, with unresolved D. The CDR3 loop spans 16 amino acids. V lost 1 base to trimming and J lost 0 bases, with 12 bases between them. Germline-derived CDR1 and CDR2 are MNHNS and SASEGT. As DNA, the CDR3 is TGTGCCAGCAGTGAAGGAAAGGGTTACATGAACACTGAAGCTTTCTTT. It is translated as CASSEGKGYMNTEAFF.

This clonotype appeared many times. The chain carries TRBV7-8 and TRBJ2-4, with D possibly matching TRBD1 (5 bases). This CDR3 has 15 residues. V was pared by 3 bases and J by 6 bases, with 15 bases between. Germline V CDR1 and CDR2: SGHVS, FQNEAQ. DNA of the CDR3: TGTGCCAGCAGCTTTAGGCAGCCTCAGGGAAACATTCAGTACTTC. This translates into CASSFRQPQGNIQYF.

The table lists this clonotype with many counts. The gene calls are TRBV7-3 and TRBJ2-2, with D unclear. V was cut by 5 bases and J by 2 bases, with 9 bases left in between. This CDR3 comprises 14 residues. Germline V gene lookup returns CDR1 SGHTA and CDR2 FQGTGA. CDR3 sequence (DNA): TGTGCCAGCAGCCCAGCCGGTAACACCGGGGAGCTGTTTTTT. This codes for CASSPAGNTGELFF.